What follows are 13 T cell receptor beta chains derived from one specimen sequenced in a study of blood T cell repertoires in COVID-19. This table comes from immunoSEQ multiplex PCR, and its TCRdb copy is limited to in-frame clones, with some not included. The profile shows about 180,000 clones, around 89% of them singletons. The specimen sequenced was peripheral blood. The receptors originated from a man younger than 35 who had recovered from COVID-19.

The chain uses TRBV19 and TRBJ2-1; 7 positions match TRBD2. CDR3 length: 13 residues. The V gene end was trimmed by 4 bases and the J gene end by 8 bases; junction bases not matched to a gene: 5. Germline CDR1 reads LNHDA; CDR2 reads SQIVND (reference sequence). CDR3 amino acids: CASSTGLVYEQFF. The CDR3 region has the DNA TGTGCCAGTAGTACCGGACTAGTCTATGAGCAGTTCTTC.

The chain has TRBV6-5 and TRBJ2-7; 7 bases align to TRBD1. The germline CDR1 and CDR2 sequences are MNHEY and SVGAGI. Losses at the gene ends were 2 bases for V and 7 bases for J; bases not matched to a gene: 8. The CDR3 consists of 14 residues. CDR3 in DNA: TGTGCCAGCAGTTACGCCCGGGACAGAGGGGAGCAGTACTTC. This gives the protein CASSYARDRGEQYF.

This clone was seen just once. The V and J genes are TRBV5-1 and TRBJ2-6, with a weak D call TRBD1 (6 bases). Germline V gene lookup returns CDR1 SGHRS and CDR2 YFSETQ. The germline V and J ends were trimmed by 4 bases and 0 bases, with 11 bases remaining between them. The CDR3 is 16 residues long. DNA for the CDR3: TGCGCCAGCAGCGTCATACAGGGCTCTGGGGCCAACGTCCTGACTTTC. Amino acids: CASSVIQGSGANVLTF.

V and J are TRBV19 and TRBJ2-3, with unresolved D. This CDR3 has 15 amino acids. Germline loops: CDR1 LNHDA, CDR2 SQIVND (reference sequence). V was shortened by 4 bases and J by 1 base, with 12 bases between the two germline ends. CDR3 coding DNA: TGTGCCAGTAGTACCCCGGGTGAAGGCACAGATACGCAGTATTTT. Protein: CASSTPGEGTDTQYF. Full variable domain (missing parts from reference TRBV19 and TRBJ2-3): DGGITQSPKYLFRKEGQNVTLSCEQNLNHDAMYWYRQDPGQGLRLIYYSQIVNDFQKGDIAEGYSVSREKKESFPLTVTSAQKNPTAFYLCASSTPGEGTDTQYFGPGTRLTVL.

J is TRBJ2-5 and V is TRBV28, with D maybe TRBD2 (5 bases). V was shortened by 7 bases and J by 4 bases, with 13 bases between the two germline ends. The germline V gene encodes CDR1 MDHEN and CDR2 SYDVKM. CDR3 length: 13 amino acids. In DNA form, the CDR3 reads TGTGCCAGCATCAGTGAAGGGAGAGAGACCCAGTACTTC. This codes for CASISEGRETQYF.

This chain joins TRBV9 and TRBJ1-5; TRBD1 matches at 9 bases. The junction had 5 bases not matched to a gene; V was cut back by 4 bases and J by 6 bases. Germline V CDR1 and CDR2: SGDLS, YYNGEE. The CDR3 has 14 amino acids. As DNA, the CDR3 is TGTGCCAGCAGCAATGGGACAGGGATTCAGCCCCAGCATTTT. It is translated as CASSNGTGIQPQHF.

The V and J genes are TRBV19 and TRBJ1-5; D unresolved. Trimming took 3 bases from V and 4 from J, leaving 16 bases between them. Per germline, CDR1 LNHDA and CDR2 SQIVND (reference sequence). This CDR3 has 16 residues. Here the CDR3 DNA reads TGTGCCAGTAGTATTTTGGTTGGGCAGTCAAATCAGCCCCAGCATTTT. Translation: CASSILVGQSNQPQHF. Variable domain in full (rest from reference TRBV19 and TRBJ1-5): DGGITQSPKYLFRKEGQNVTLSCEQNLNHDAMYWYRQDPGQGLRLIYYSQIVNDFQKGDIAEGYSVSREKKESFPLTVTSAQKNPTAFYLCASSILVGQSNQPQHFGDGTRLSIL.

The chain carries TRBV3-1 (or the pseudogene TRBV3-2) and TRBJ2-7; weak D call: TRBD1 (6 bases). Germline V gene data show CDR1 as LGHDT and CDR2 as YNNKEL (reference sequence). V was clipped by 2 bases and J by 1 base, with 9 bases between them. The CDR3 spans 14 residues. The CDR3: CASSQSDRSYEQYF. CDR3 DNA sequence: TGTGCCAGCAGCCAATCGGACAGATCCTACGAGCAGTACTTC.

The rearrangement joins TRBV28 to TRBJ2-5; D perhaps matches TRBD2 (5 bases). The ends were cut back, 3 bases at V and 5 bases at J, with 7 bases in the middle. The CDR3 runs 12 residues. Germline loops: CDR1 MDHEN, CDR2 SYDVKM. CDR3 nucleotide sequence: TGTGCCAGCAGTTTCGGCGGGGAGACCCAGTACTTC. Translation gives CASSFGGETQYF.

This clone appeared a single time. V usage is TRBV19 and J usage is TRBJ1-2; no clear D. The CDR3 contains 15 residues. Per germline, CDR1 LNHDA and CDR2 SQIVND (reference sequence). V was cut by 5 bases and J by 2 bases, with 15 bases left in between. The CDR3 nucleotides are TGTGCCAGTAGTGGGTCGGGGAGAGGAAACTATGGCTACACCTTC. Protein: CASSGSGRGNYGYTF.

This chain uses TRBV11-3 with TRBJ1-1; the D is unclear. The CDR3 spans 15 residues. Per germline, CDR1 SGHNT and CDR2 YENEEA. Trimming shortened V by 4 bases and J by 4 bases, and 16 bases separated the two germline ends. CDR3 in amino acids: CASSSRTPRGTEAFF. CDR3 coding DNA: TGTGCCAGCAGCTCCCGGACGCCCCGGGGCACTGAAGCTTTCTTT.

This clone was seen a single time. V and J are TRBV19 and TRBJ2-2; 10 bases map to TRBD2. The CDR3 is made up of 16 amino acids. V lost 2 bases, J lost 4 bases, and 4 bases stayed unmatched. Germline CDR1 LNHDA, CDR2 SQIVND (reference sequence). The CDR3 DNA reads TGTGCCAGTAGTATACTAGCGGGAGCGCGCACCGGGGAGCTGTTTTTT. Residues: CASSILAGARTGELFF.

The chain uses TRBV5-1 and TRBJ2-5, with D perhaps TRBD2 (8 bases). Germline V gene lookup returns CDR1 SGHRS and CDR2 YFSETQ. The CDR3 is made up of 13 amino acids. With 5 bases removed from V and 5 bases from J, the gap between germline ends came to 13 bases. CDR3 region: CASRVAGQETQYF. In nucleotides, the CDR3 is TGCGCCAGCAGGGTAGCGGGACAGGAGACCCAGTACTTC.